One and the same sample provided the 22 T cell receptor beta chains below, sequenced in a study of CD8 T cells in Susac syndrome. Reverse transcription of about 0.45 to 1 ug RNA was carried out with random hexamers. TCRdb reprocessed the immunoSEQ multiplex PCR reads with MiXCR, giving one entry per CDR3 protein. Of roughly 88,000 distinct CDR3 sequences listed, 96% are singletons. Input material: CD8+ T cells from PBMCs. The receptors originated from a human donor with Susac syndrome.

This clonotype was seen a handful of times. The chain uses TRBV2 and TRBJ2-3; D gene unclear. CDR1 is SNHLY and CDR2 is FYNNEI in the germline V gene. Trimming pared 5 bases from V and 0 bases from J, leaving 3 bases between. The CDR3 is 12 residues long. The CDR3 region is CASSFSTDTQYF. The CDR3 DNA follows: TGTGCCAGCAGTTTTAGCACAGATACGCAGTATTTT.

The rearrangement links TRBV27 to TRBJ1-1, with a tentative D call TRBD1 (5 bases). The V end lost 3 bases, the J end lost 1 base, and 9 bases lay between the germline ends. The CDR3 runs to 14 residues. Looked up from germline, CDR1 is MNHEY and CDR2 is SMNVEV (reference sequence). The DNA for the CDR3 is TGTGCCAGCAGTTTGGCCAGGGCGAACACTGAAGCTTTCTTT. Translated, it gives CASSLARANTEAFF.

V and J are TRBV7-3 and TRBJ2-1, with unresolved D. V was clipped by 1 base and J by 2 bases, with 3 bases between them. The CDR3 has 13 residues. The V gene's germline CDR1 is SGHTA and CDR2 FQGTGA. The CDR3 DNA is TGTGCCAGCAGCTTAAGTCCCTACAATGAGCAGTTCTTC. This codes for CASSLSPYNEQFF.

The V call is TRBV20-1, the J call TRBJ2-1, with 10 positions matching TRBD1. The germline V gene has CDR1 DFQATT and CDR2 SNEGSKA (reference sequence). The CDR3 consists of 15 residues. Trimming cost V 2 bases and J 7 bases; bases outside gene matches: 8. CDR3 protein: CSARRLTGGLNEQFF. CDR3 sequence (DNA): TGCAGTGCTAGACGATTGACAGGGGGCTTGAATGAGCAGTTCTTC.

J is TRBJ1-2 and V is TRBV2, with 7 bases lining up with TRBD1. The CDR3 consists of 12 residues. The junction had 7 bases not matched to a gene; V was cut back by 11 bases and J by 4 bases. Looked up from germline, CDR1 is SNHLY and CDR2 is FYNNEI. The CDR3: CAVMTGLYGYTF. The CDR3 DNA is TGTGCCGTAATGACAGGGCTCTATGGCTACACCTTC. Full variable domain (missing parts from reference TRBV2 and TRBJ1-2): EPEVTQTPSHQVTQMGQEVILRCVPISNHLYFYWYRQILGQKVEFLVSFYNNEISEKSEIFDDQFSVERPDGSNFTLKIRSTKLEDSAMYFCAVMTGLYGYTFGSGTRLTVV.

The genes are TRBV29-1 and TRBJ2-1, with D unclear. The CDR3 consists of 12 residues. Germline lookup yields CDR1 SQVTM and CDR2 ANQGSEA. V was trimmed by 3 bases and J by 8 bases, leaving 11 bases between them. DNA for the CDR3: TGCAGCGTTGATCCCGAACGAGATGAGCAGTTCTTC. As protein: CSVDPERDEQFF.

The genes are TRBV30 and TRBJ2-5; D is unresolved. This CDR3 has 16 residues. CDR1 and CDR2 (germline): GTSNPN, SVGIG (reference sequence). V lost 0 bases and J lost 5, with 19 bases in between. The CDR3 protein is CAWSVHEPVTWETQYF. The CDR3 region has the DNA TGTGCCTGGAGTGTACATGAGCCGGTCACCTGGGAGACCCAGTACTTC.

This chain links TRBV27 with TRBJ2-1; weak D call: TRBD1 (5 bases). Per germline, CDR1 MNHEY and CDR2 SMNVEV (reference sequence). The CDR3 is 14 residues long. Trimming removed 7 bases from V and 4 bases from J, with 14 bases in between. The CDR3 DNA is TGTGCCAGCAAGGGGCATTTCCTATACAATGAGCAGTTCTTC. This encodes CASKGHFLYNEQFF.

The CDR3 DNA sequence: TGTGCCAGCAGCTTGGGGTTTGGTGAGCAGTTCTTC. Its protein product is CASSLGFGEQFF. This sequence joins TRBV7-9 and TRBJ2-1; no clear D. Germline V gene data show CDR1 as SEHNR and CDR2 as FQNEAQ (reference sequence). This CDR3 is built from 12 residues. V gave up 3 bases and J gave up 9 bases, with 9 bases separating them.

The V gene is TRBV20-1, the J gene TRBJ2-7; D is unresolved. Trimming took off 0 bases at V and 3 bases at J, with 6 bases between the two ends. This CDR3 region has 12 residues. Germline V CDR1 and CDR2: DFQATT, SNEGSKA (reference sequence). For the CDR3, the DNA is TGCAGTGCTAGAGATCGGAGCTACGAGCAGTACTTC. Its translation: CSARDRSYEQYF.

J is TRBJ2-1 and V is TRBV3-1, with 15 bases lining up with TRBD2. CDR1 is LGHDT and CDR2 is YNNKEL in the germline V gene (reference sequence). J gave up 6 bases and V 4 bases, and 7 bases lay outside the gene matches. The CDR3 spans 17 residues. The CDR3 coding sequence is TGTGCCAGCAGCCCCCACTGGACTAGCGGGAGGGTCAATGAGCAGTTCTTC. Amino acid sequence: CASSPHWTSGRVNEQFF.

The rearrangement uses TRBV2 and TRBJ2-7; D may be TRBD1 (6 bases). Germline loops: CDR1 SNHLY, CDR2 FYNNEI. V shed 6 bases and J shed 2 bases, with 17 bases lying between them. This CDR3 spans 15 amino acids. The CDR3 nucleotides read TGTGCCAGCAGCGAAAGCACAGGGTCTACCTACGAGCAGTACTTC. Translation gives CASSESTGSTYEQYF. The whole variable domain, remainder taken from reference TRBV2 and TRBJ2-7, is EPEVTQTPSHQVTQMGQEVILRCVPISNHLYFYWYRQILGQKVEFLVSFYNNEISEKSEIFDDQFSVERPDGSNFTLKIRSTKLEDSAMYFCASSESTGSTYEQYFGPGTRLTVT.

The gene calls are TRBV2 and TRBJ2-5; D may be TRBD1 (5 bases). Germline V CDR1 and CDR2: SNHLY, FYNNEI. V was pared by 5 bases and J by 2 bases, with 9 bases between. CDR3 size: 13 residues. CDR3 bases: TGTGCCAGCAGTAACGACAGTCAAGAGACCCAGTACTTC. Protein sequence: CASSNDSQETQYF.

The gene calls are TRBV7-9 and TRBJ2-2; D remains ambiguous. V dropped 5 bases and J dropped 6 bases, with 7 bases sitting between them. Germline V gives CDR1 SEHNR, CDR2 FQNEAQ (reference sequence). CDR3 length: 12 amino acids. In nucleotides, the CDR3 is TGTGCCAGCAGCCCGGCCTCCGGGGAGCTGTTTTTT. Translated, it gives CASSPASGELFF.

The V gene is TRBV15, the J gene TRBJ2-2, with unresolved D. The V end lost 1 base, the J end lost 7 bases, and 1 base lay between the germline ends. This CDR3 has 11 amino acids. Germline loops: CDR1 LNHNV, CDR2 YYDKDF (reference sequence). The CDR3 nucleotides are TGTGCCACCAGCAGAGTCGGGGAGCTGTTTTTT. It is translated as CATSRVGELFF.

CDR3 coding DNA: TGTGCCAGCAGTGAAAAGGGAGCGGGAGCCGGGGAGCTGTTTTTT. Protein sequence: CASSEKGAGAGELFF. This chain links TRBV6-4 with TRBJ2-2; 8 positions agree with TRBD2. Germline V CDR1 and CDR2: MRHNA, SNTAGT. The V segment lost 3 bases and the J segment 6 bases; nucleotides outside the gene matches: 6. The CDR3 extends over 15 amino acids.

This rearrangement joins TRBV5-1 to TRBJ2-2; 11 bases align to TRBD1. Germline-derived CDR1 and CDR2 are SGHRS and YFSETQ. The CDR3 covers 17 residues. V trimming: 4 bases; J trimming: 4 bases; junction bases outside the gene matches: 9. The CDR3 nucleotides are TGCGCCAGCAGCCCATGGACAGGGGGCGCGGTCACCGGGGAGCTGTTTTTT. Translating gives CASSPWTGGAVTGELFF.

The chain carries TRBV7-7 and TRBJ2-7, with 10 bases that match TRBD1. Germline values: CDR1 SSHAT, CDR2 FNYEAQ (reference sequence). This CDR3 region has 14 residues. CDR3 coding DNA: TGTGCTAGCAGCTTATGCGACAGGGGGCATGAGCAGTACGTC. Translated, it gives CASSLCDRGHEQYV.

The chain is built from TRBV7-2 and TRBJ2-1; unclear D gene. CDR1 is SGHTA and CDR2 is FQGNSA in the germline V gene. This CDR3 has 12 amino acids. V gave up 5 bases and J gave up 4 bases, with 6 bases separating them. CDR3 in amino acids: CASSPRYNEQFF. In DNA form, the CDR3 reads TGTGCCAGCAGCCCCCGATACAATGAGCAGTTCTTC.

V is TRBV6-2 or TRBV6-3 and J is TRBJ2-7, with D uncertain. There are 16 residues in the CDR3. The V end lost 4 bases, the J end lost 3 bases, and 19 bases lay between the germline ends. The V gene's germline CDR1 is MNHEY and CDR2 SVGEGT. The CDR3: CASSWAPELAFYEQYF. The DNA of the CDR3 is TGTGCCAGCAGTTGGGCCCCGGAACTGGCGTTCTACGAGCAGTACTTC.

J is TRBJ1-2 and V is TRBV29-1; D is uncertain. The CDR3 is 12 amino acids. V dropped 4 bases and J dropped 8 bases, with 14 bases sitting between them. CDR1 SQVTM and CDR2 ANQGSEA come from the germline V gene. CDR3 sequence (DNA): TGCAGCGTTGGAGTCCAAACACGGGGCTACACCTTC. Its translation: CSVGVQTRGYTF.

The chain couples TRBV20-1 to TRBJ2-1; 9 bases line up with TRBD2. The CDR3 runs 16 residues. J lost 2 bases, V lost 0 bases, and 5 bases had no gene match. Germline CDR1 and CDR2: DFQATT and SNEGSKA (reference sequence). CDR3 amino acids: CSARDRTSVPYNEQFF. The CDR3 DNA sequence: TGCAGTGCTAGAGACCGGACTAGCGTACCCTACAATGAGCAGTTCTTC.